The entry below gives a single TCR beta chain sequence along with its context. The source of the sample is a study of shared clonotypes between healthy human individuals. Assay used: immunoSEQ multiplex PCR; TCRdb lists only in-frame clones, some missing. Of about 2.4 million clones in the sample, more than 85% are singletons; the top ten hold about 0.38%. The CDR3 runs to 13 residues. Trimming removed 1 base at V and 2 bases at J, with 7 bases between. CDR1 is SGHRS and CDR2 is YFSETQ in the germline V gene. The origin of this receptor is a man younger than 35 in good health. Some clones in this sample may be carry-over from other donors' samples. This chain joins TRBV5-1 and TRBJ2-7, with D possibly TRBD1 on 6 matching bases. Material for sequencing was naive CD4+ T cells from PBMCs. The sample's subset: CD45RA+ positively selected. The CDR3 nucleotides read TGCGCCAGCAGCTTGAACAGGGCCTACGAGCAGTACTTC. Protein product: CASSLNRAYEQYF. Filled out from reference TRBV5-1 and TRBJ2-7, the complete variable domain reads KAGVTQTPRYLIKTRGQQVTLSCSPISGHRSVSWYQQTPGQGLQFLFEYFSETQRNKGNFPGRFSGRQFSNSRSEMNVSTLELGDSALYLCASSLNRAYEQYFGPGTRLTVT.